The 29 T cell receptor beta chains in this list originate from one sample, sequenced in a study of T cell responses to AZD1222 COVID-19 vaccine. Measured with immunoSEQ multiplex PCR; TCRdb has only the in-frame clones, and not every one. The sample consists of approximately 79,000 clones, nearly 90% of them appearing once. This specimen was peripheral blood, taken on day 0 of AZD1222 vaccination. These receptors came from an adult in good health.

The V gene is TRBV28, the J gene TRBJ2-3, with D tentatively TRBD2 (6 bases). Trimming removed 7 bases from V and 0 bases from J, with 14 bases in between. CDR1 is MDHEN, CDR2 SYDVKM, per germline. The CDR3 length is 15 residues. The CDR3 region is CASTTGARSTDTQYF. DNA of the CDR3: TGTGCCAGCACAACGGGAGCACGTAGCACAGATACGCAGTATTTT.

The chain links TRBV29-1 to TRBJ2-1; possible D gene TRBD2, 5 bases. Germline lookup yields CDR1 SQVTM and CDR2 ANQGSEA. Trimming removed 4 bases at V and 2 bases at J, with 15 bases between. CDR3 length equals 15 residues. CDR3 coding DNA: TGCAGCGTTGCCTCCCTCGCGGGCACCTACAATGAGCAGTTCTTC. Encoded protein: CSVASLAGTYNEQFF.

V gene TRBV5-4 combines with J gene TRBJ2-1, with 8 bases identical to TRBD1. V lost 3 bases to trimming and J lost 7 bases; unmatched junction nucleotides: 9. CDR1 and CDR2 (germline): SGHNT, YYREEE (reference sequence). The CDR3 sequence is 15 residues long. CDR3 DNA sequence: TGTGCCAGCAGCTCACCGCAGGGGGCCTTTAATGAGCAGTTCTTC. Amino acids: CASSSPQGAFNEQFF.

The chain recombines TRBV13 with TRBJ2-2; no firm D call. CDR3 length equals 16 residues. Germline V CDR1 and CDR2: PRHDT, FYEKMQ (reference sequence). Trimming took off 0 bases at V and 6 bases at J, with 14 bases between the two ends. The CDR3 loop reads CASSLGPIMGSGELFF. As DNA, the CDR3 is TGTGCCAGCAGCTTAGGGCCTATAATGGGGTCCGGGGAGCTGTTTTTT.

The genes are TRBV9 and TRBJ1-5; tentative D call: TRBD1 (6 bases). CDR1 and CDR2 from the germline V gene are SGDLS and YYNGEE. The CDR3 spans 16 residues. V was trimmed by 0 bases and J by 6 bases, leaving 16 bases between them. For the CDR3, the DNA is TGTGCCAGCAGCGTAGGAGTAGGAGGGGGGGGTCAGCCCCAGCATTTT. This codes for CASSVGVGGGGQPQHF.

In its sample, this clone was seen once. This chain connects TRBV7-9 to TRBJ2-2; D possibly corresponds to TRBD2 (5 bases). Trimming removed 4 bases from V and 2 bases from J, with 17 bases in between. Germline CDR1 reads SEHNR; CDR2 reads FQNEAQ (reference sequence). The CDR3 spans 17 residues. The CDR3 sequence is CASSSTRRRYNTGELFF. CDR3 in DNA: TGTGCCAGCAGCTCAACTAGAAGGCGGTATAACACCGGGGAGCTGTTTTTT.

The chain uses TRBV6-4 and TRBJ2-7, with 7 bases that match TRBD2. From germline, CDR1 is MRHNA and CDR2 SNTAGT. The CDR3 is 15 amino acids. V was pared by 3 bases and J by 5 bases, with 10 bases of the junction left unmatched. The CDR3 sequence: CASSEGGVRDHEQYV. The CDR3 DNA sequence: TGTGCCAGCAGTGAGGGGGGGGTCCGGGACCACGAGCAGTACGTC.

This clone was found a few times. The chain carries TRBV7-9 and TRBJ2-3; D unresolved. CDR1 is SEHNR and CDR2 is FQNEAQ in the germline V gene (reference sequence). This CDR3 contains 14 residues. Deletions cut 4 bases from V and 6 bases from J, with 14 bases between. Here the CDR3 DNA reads TGTGCCAGCAGCTCCGGATTCAAAGAGGATACGCAGTATTTT. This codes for CASSSGFKEDTQYF.

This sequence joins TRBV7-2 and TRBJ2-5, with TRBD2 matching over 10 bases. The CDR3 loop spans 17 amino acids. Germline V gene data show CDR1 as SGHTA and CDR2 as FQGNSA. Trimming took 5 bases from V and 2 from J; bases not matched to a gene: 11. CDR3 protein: CASSVGLVAGGQETQYF. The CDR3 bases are TGTGCCAGCAGCGTCGGACTTGTAGCGGGGGGACAAGAGACCCAGTACTTC.

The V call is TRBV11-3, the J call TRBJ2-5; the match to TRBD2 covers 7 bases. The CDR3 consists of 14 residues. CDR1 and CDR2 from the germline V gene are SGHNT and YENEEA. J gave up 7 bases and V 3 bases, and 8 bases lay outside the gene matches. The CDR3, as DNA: TGTGCCAGCAGCTTTGGGGGGGTCGAGGTGACCCAGTACTTC. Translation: CASSFGGVEVTQYF.

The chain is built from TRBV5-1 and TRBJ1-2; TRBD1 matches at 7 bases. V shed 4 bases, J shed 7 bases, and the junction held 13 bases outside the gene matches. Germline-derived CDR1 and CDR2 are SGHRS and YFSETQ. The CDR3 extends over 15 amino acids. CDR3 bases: TGCGCCAGCAGCCCATGGACAGGCGGGAAGGGTGGCTACACCTTC. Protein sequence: CASSPWTGGKGGYTF.

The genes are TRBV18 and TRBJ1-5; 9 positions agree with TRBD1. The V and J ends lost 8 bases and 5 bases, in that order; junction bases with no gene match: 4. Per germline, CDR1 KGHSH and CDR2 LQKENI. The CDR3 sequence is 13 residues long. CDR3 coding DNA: TGTGCCAGCACAGGGGGCGCGGATCAGCCCCAGCATTTT. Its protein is CASTGGADQPQHF. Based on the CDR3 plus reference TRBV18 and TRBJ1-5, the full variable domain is NAGVMQNPRHLVRRRGQEARLRCSPMKGHSHVYWYRQLPEEGLKFMVYLQKENIIDESGMPKERFSAEFPKEGPSILRIQQVVRGDSAAYFCASTGGADQPQHFGDGTRLSIL.

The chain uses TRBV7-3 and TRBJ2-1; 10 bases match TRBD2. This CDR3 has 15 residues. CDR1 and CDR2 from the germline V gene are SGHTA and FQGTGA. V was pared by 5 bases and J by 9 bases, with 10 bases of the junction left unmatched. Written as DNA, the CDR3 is TGTGCCAGCAGCCCGTCCCTAGCGGGAGTGTCTGAGCAGTTCTTC. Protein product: CASSPSLAGVSEQFF.

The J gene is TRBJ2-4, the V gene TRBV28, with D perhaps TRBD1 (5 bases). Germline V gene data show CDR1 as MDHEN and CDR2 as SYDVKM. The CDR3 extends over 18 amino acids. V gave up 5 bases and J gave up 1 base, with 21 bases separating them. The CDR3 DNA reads TGTGCCAGCAGTCCAAGGGCCGGACACCGTACGGCCAAAAACATTCAGTACTTC. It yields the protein CASSPRAGHRTAKNIQYF.

CDR3 loop: CASSLQDIGETQYF. CDR3 bases: TGTGCCAGCAGCCTACAAGACATCGGGGAGACCCAGTACTTC. This chain links TRBV11-1 with TRBJ2-5; D call uncertain. V was pared by 5 bases and J by 5 bases, with 15 bases between. The CDR3 contains 14 residues. The germline gives CDR1 SGHAT, CDR2 FQDESV (reference sequence).

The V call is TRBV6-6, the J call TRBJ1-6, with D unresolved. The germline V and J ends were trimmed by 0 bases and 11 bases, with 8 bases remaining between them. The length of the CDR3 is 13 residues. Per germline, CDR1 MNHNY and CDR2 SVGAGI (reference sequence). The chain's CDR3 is CASSYSVGAPLHF. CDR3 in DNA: TGTGCCAGCAGTTACTCGGTCGGGGCACCCCTCCACTTT.

The CDR3 protein is CASSQGLAGGPETQYF. For the CDR3, the DNA is TGTGCCAGCAGCCAGGGACTAGCGGGAGGGCCGGAGACCCAGTACTTC. The chain joins TRBV9 to TRBJ2-5, with TRBD2 matching over 16 bases. Germline-derived CDR1 and CDR2 are SGDLS and YYNGEE. The CDR3 is 16 residues long. V trimming: 4 bases; J trimming: 5 bases; junction bases outside the gene matches: 5. The full variable domain, completed using reference TRBV9 and TRBJ2-5, is DSGVTQTPKHLITATGQRVTLRCSPRSGDLSVYWYQQSLDQGLQFLIQYYNGEERAKGNILERFSAQQFPDLHSELNLSSLELGDSALYFCASSQGLAGGPETQYFGPGTRLLVL.

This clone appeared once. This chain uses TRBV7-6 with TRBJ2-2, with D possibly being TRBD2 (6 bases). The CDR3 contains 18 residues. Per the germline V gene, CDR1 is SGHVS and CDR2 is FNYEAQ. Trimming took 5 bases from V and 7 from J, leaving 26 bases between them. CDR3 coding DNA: TGTGCCAGCAGCCGGACTCATTATAGCGGAAGAAGGATCGGGGAGCTGTTTTTT. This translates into CASSRTHYSGRRIGELFF.

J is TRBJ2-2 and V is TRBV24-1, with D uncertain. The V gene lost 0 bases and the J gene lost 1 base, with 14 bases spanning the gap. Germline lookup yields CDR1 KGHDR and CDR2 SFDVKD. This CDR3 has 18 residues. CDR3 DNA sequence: TGTGCCACCAGTGATTTGCATTTCCAGGCTAAGAACACCGGGGAGCTGTTTTTT. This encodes CATSDLHFQAKNTGELFF.

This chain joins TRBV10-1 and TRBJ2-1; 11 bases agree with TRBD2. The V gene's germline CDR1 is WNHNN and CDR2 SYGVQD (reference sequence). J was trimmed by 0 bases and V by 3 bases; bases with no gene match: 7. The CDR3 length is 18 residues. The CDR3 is CASSDMTSGDTSYNEQFF. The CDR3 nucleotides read TGCGCCAGCAGTGATATGACTAGCGGGGATACCTCCTACAATGAGCAGTTCTTC.

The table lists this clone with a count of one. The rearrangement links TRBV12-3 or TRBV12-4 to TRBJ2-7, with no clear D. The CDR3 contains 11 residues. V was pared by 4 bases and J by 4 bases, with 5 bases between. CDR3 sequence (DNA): TGTGCCAGCAGTTCACAATACGAGCAGTACTTC. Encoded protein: CASSSQYEQYF.

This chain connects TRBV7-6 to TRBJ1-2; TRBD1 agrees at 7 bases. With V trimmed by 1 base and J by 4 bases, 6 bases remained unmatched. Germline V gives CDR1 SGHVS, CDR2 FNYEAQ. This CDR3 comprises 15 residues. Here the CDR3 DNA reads TGTGCCAGCAGCTTAGTACAGGGGAGCATCTATGGCTACACCTTC. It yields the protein CASSLVQGSIYGYTF.

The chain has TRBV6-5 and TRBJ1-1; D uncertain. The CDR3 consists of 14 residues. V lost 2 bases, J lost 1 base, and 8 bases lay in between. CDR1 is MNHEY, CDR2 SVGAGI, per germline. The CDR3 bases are TGTGCCAGCAGTTACAGGTCTGAGAACACTGAAGCTTTCTTT. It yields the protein CASSYRSENTEAFF.

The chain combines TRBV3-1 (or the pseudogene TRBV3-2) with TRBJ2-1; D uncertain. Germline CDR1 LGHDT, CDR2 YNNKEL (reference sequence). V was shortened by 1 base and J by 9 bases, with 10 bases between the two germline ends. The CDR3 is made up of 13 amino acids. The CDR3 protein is CASSQVKSAEQFF. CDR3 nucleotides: TGTGCCAGCAGCCAAGTGAAGAGTGCTGAGCAGTTCTTC.

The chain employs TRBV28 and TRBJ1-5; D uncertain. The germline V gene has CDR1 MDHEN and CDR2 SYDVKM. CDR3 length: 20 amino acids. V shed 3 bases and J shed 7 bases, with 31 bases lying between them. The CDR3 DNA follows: TGTGCCAGCAGTTTTAGAGGTGGACGGACCCTCTTAGCTGGGGAACAGCCCCAGCATTTT. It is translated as CASSFRGGRTLLAGEQPQHF.

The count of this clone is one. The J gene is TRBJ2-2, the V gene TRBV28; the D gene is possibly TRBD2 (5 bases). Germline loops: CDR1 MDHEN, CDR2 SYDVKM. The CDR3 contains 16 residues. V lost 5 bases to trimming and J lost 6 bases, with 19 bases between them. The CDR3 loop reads CASSPPRTGSAGELFF. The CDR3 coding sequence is TGTGCCAGCAGTCCCCCCCGGACTGGGTCGGCCGGGGAGCTGTTTTTT.

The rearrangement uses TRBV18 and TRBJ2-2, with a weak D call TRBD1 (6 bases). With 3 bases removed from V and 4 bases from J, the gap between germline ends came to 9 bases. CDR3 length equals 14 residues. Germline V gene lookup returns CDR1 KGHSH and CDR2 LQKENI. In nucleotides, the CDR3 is TGTGCCAGCTCACCGGGACAACGCACCGGGGAGCTGTTTTTT. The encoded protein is CASSPGQRTGELFF.

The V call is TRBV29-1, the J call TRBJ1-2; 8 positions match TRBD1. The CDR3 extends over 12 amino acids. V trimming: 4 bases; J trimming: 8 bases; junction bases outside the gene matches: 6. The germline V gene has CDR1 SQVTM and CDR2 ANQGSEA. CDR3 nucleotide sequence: TGCAGCGTTGTAGCAGGGGGCGACGGCTACACCTTC. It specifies CSVVAGGDGYTF.

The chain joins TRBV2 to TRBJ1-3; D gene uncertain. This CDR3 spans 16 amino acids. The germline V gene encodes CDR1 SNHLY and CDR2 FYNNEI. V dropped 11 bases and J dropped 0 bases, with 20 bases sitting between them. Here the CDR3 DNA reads TGTGCCGTGAACTCTCCGTCACTGATCTCTGGAAACACCATATATTTT. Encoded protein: CAVNSPSLISGNTIYF.